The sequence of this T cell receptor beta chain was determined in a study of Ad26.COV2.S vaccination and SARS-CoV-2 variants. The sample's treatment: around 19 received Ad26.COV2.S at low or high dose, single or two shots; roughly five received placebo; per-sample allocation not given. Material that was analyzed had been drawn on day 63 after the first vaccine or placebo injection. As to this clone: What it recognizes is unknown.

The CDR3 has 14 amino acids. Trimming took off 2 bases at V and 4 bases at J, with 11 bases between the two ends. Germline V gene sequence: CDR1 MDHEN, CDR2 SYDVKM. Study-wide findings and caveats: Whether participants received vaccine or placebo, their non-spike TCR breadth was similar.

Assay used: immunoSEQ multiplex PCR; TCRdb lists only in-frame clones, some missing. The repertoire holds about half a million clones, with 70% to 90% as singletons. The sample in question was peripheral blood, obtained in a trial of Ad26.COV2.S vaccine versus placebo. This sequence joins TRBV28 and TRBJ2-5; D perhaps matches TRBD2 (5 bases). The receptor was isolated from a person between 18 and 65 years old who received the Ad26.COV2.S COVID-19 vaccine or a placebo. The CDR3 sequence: CASSLGERVETQYF. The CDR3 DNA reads TGTGCCAGCAGTTTAGGCGAGAGGGTAGAGACCCAGTACTTC.